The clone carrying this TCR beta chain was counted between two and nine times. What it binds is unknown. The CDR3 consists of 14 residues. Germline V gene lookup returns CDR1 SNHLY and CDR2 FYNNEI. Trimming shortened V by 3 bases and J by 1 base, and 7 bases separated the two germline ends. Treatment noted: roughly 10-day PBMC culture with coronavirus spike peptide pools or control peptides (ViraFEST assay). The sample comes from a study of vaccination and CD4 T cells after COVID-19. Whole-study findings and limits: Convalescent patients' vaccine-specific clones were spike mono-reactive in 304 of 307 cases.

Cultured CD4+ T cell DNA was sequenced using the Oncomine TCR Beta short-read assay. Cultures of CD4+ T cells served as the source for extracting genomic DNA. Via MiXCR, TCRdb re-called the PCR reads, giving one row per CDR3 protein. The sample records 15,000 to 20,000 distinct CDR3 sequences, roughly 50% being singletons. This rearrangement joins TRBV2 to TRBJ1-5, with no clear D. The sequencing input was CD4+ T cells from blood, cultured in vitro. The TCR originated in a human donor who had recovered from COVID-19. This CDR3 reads CASSEQGSNQPQHF. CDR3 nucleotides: TGTGCCAGCAGTGAGCAAGGGAGCAATCAGCCCCAGCATTTT.